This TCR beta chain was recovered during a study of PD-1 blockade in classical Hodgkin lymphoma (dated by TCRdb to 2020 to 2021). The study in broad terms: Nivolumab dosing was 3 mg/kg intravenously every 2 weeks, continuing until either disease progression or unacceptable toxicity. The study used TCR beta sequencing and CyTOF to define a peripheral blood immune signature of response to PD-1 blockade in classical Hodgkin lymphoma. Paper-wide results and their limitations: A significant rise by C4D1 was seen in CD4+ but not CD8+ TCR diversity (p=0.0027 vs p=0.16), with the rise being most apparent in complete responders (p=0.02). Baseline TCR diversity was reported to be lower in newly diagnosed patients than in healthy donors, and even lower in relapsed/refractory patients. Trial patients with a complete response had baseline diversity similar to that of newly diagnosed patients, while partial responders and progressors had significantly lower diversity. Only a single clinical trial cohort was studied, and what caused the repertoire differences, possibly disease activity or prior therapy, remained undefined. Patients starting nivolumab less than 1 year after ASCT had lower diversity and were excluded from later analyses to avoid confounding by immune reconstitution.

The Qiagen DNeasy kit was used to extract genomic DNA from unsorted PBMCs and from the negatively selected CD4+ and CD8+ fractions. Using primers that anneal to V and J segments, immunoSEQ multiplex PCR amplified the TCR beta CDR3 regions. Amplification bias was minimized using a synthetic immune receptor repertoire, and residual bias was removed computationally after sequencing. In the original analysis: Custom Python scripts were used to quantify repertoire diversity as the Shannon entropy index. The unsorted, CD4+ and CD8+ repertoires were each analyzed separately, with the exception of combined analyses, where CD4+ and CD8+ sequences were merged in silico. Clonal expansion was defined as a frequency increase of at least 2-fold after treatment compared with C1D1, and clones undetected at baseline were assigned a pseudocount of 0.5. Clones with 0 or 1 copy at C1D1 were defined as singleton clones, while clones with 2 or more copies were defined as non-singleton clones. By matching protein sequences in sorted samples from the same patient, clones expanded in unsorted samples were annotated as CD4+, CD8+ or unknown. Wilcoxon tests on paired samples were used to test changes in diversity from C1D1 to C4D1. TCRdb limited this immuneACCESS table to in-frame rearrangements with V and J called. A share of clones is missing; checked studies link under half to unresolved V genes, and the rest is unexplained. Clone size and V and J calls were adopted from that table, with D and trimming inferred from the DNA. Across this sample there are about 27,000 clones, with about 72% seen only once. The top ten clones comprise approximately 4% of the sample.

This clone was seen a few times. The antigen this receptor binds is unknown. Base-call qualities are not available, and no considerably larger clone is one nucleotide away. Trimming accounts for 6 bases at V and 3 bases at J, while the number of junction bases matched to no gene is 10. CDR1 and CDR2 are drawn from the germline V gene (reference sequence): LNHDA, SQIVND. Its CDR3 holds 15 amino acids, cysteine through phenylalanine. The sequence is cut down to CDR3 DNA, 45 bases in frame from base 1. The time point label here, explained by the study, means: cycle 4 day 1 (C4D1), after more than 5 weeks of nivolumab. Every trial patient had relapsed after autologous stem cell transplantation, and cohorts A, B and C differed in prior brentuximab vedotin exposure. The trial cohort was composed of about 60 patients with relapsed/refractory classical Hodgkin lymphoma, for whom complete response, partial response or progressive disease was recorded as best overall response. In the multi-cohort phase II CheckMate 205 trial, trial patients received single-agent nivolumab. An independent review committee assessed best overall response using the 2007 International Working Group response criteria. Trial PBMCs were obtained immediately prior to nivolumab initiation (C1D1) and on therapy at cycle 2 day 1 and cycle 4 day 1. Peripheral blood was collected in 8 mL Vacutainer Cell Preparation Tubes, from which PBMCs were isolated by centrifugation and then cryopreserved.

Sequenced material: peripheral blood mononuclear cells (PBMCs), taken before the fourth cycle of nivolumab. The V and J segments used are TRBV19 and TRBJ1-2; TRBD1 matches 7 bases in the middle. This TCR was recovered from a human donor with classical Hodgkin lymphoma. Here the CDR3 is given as CASSQQGRGDYGYTF. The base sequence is TGTGCCAGTAGCCAACAGGGCAGGGGGGACTATGGCTACACCTTC.